The 31 T cell receptor beta chains listed next were all sequenced from one sample in a study of blood T cell repertoires in COVID-19. Generated by immunoSEQ multiplex PCR, the TCRdb table keeps only in-frame clones and is missing some. Of some 700,000 clones listed, approximately 90% are singletons. The sequencing input was peripheral blood. The receptor set was obtained from a woman between 18 and 29 years old with acute or convalescent COVID-19.

The V call is TRBV5-6, the J call TRBJ2-2; the D gene is possibly TRBD1 (5 bases). CDR3 size: 15 residues. V lost 4 bases and J lost 3, with 13 bases in between. Germline values: CDR1 SGHDT, CDR2 YYEEEE. CDR3 amino acids: CASSLRIGDTGELFF. DNA of the CDR3: TGTGCCAGCAGCCTGAGGATAGGGGACACCGGGGAGCTGTTTTTT.

V and J are TRBV28 and TRBJ2-7; 8 bases line up with TRBD1. CDR1 is MDHEN and CDR2 is SYDVKM in the germline V gene. The V gene end was trimmed by 3 bases and the J gene end by 3 bases; junction bases not matched to a gene: 10. This CDR3 contains 16 residues. The CDR3 reads CASSFNPGTGRYEQYF. The CDR3 nucleotides are TGTGCCAGCAGTTTTAACCCCGGGACAGGACGCTACGAGCAGTACTTC. Based on the CDR3 plus reference TRBV28 and TRBJ2-7, the full variable domain is DVKVTQSSRYLVKRTGEKVFLECVQDMDHENMFWYRQDPGLGLRLIYFSYDVKMKEKGDIPEGYSVSREKKERFSLILESASTNQTSMYLCASSFNPGTGRYEQYFGPGTRLTVT.

The J gene is TRBJ2-1, the V gene TRBV28; a possible D gene is TRBD1 (6 bases). The V gene lost 5 bases and the J gene lost 8 bases, with 16 bases spanning the gap. CDR1 is MDHEN, CDR2 SYDVKM, per germline. The CDR3 is 14 residues long. The CDR3 region is CASSLIDRIHEQFF. The CDR3 DNA sequence: TGTGCCAGCAGTCTGATTGACAGGATACATGAGCAGTTCTTC.

The chain uses TRBV2 and TRBJ1-5; 7 bases map to TRBD1. Germline lookup yields CDR1 SNHLY and CDR2 FYNNEI. This CDR3 contains 15 residues. Trimming cost V 5 bases and J 7 bases; bases outside gene matches: 11. Written as DNA, the CDR3 is TGTGCCAGCAGTTACAGGGGAGTCGCTTACCAGCCCCAGCATTTT. Translation gives CASSYRGVAYQPQHF.

The chain carries TRBV20-1 and TRBJ1-1; the D is unclear. V lost 3 bases to trimming and J lost 11 bases, with 13 bases between them. Germline CDR1 is DFQATT and CDR2 is SNEGSKA (reference sequence). This CDR3 contains 11 residues. CDR3 DNA: TGCAGTGCTAGCCTGCCGCCGAGGGCTTTCTTT. Amino acid sequence: CSASLPPRAFF.

V and J are TRBV5-4 and TRBJ2-1; 7 nucleotides match TRBD1. Germline-derived CDR1 and CDR2 are SGHNT and YYREEE (reference sequence). The ends lost 5 bases at V and 12 bases at J; junction bases unmatched: 17. CDR3 length: 15 residues. The CDR3 is CASSRGPSSKSGQFF. As DNA, the CDR3 is TGTGCCAGCAGTAGGGGGCCAAGCAGCAAATCGGGGCAGTTCTTC.

The chain recombines TRBV12-5 with TRBJ1-3, with TRBD1 matching over 8 bases. The germline V gene encodes CDR1 LGHNT and CDR2 FRNRAP. V dropped 6 bases and J dropped 2; count of bases not matched to a gene: 6. This CDR3 spans 15 amino acids. CDR3 residues: CASGPPDRAGNTIYF. As DNA, the CDR3 is TGTGCTAGTGGACCTCCGGACAGGGCTGGAAACACCATATATTTT.

This clone was seen just once. CDR3 region: CASGIPGQGIGQFF. The CDR3 DNA sequence: TGTGCTAGTGGTATTCCGGGACAGGGTATTGGGCAGTTCTTC. The chain couples TRBV12-5 to TRBJ2-1; 9 bases are shared with TRBD1. The CDR3 covers 14 residues. The germline CDR1 and CDR2 sequences are LGHNT and FRNRAP. J gave up 12 bases and V 5 bases, and 11 bases lay outside the gene matches.

The chain links TRBV9 to TRBJ2-7, with D possibly TRBD1 on 6 matching bases. Germline CDR1 and CDR2: SGDLS and YYNGEE. Trimming cost V 0 bases and J 2 bases, with 9 bases left between them. The CDR3 sequence is 14 residues long. The CDR3 DNA reads TGTGCCAGCAGCGTAGTGGGGACAACCTACGAGCAGTACTTC. Amino acid sequence: CASSVVGTTYEQYF. The whole variable domain, remainder taken from reference TRBV9 and TRBJ2-7, is DSGVTQTPKHLITATGQRVTLRCSPRSGDLSVYWYQQSLDQGLQFLIQYYNGEERAKGNILERFSAQQFPDLHSELNLSSLELGDSALYFCASSVVGTTYEQYFGPGTRLTVT.

The chain carries TRBV12-3 or TRBV12-4 and TRBJ2-3, with TRBD1 matching 9 bases. V lost 5 bases, J lost 9 bases, and 6 bases stayed unmatched. CDR3 length: 13 amino acids. CDR3 protein: CASSGDRVGTQYF. The CDR3 DNA follows: TGTGCCAGCAGTGGGGACAGGGTTGGCACGCAGTATTTT.

The table lists this clone with a few counts. The chain employs TRBV7-9 and TRBJ1-1; weak D call: TRBD1 (6 bases). Germline V gene sequence: CDR1 SEHNR, CDR2 FQNEAQ (reference sequence). V was pared by 0 bases and J by 4 bases, with 12 bases between. This CDR3 is 15 amino acids long. CDR3 in amino acids: CASSLAGTIPTEAFF. In nucleotides, the CDR3 is TGTGCCAGCAGCTTAGCAGGGACAATTCCCACTGAAGCTTTCTTT.

V usage is TRBV6-5 and J usage is TRBJ1-2; 7 bases map to TRBD1. The CDR3 is 14 amino acids. Trimming cost V 4 bases and J 8 bases; bases outside gene matches: 10. The germline CDR1 and CDR2 sequences are MNHEY and SVGAGI. CDR3 residues: CASSSSTGLSGYTF. CDR3 nucleotide sequence: TGTGCCAGCAGTTCCTCGACAGGGCTAAGCGGCTACACCTTC.

V usage is TRBV7-9 and J usage is TRBJ1-6; TRBD1 matches 7 bases. The J segment lost 4 bases and the V segment lost 10 bases, leaving 10 bases of the junction unmatched. CDR3 length equals 15 residues. Germline V gene data show CDR1 as SEHNR and CDR2 as FQNEAQ (reference sequence). The CDR3 spells CATNSGGQYNSPLHF. The CDR3 DNA follows: TGTGCCACCAACAGCGGGGGACAGTATAATTCACCCCTCCACTTT.

V gene TRBV28 combines with J gene TRBJ1-6; 7 positions match TRBD1. CDR3 size: 14 residues. CDR1 and CDR2 (germline): MDHEN, SYDVKM. V trimming: 5 bases; J trimming: 4 bases; junction bases outside the gene matches: 2. CDR3 sequence: CASSGDSYNSPLHF. CDR3 DNA sequence: TGTGCCAGCAGTGGGGACAGTTATAATTCACCCCTCCACTTT.

This rearrangement joins TRBV4-3 to TRBJ2-2; 11 bases map to TRBD2. Germline V lookup: CDR1 LGHNA, CDR2 YSLEER. CDR3 length equals 17 residues. V was pared by 2 bases and J by 2 bases, with 4 bases of the junction left unmatched. The CDR3 nucleotides read TGCGCCAGCAGCCAACCTAGCGGGGGGATCAACACCGGGGAGCTGTTTTTT. Translating gives CASSQPSGGINTGELFF.

The V gene is TRBV19, the J gene TRBJ2-7, with 8 bases fitting TRBD1. The ends lost 4 bases at V and 0 bases at J; junction bases unmatched: 11. The CDR3 extends over 17 amino acids. Germline loops: CDR1 LNHDA, CDR2 SQIVND (reference sequence). DNA of the CDR3: TGTGCCAGTAGTACGACGCCCTCAGGGGGCAACTCCTACGAGCAGTACTTC. It yields the protein CASSTTPSGGNSYEQYF. Supplemented by reference TRBV19 and TRBJ2-7, the full variable domain reads DGGITQSPKYLFRKEGQNVTLSCEQNLNHDAMYWYRQDPGQGLRLIYYSQIVNDFQKGDIAEGYSVSREKKESFPLTVTSAQKNPTAFYLCASSTTPSGGNSYEQYFGPGTRLTVT.

The chain employs TRBV24-1 and TRBJ1-5, with 7 bases fitting TRBD1. CDR1 and CDR2 (germline): KGHDR, SFDVKD. This CDR3 is built from 13 residues. Trimming cost V 10 bases and J 1 base; bases outside gene matches: 3. In DNA form, the CDR3 reads TGTGCCACAAGGGGACAGAGCAATCAGCCCCAGCATTTT. Amino acid sequence: CATRGQSNQPQHF.

This chain uses TRBV10-1 with TRBJ2-7; tentative D call: TRBD1 (5 bases). V was trimmed by 10 bases and J by 0 bases, leaving 10 bases between them. The germline V gene has CDR1 WNHNN and CDR2 SYGVQD (reference sequence). This CDR3 is 12 amino acids long. The CDR3 DNA is TGCGCCAAGGGGTTGAGCTCCTACGAGCAGTACTTC. Its translation: CAKGLSSYEQYF.

The J gene is TRBJ1-2, the V gene TRBV6-5; D is uncertain. CDR3 length: 14 residues. Per germline, CDR1 MNHEY and CDR2 SVGAGI. The V and J ends lost 8 bases and 3 bases respectively, with 16 bases between them. The CDR3 DNA reads TGTGCCAGCGCCCCAGGTTTTTCGTACTATGGCTACACCTTC. Translating gives CASAPGFSYYGYTF.

Of note for this clone: At the DNA level, this CDR3 is encoded by other sequences in the same sample as well. The rearrangement links TRBV30 to TRBJ1-1, with 7 bases that match TRBD1. The CDR3 is made up of 14 amino acids. CDR1 and CDR2 from the germline V gene are GTSNPN and SVGIG (reference sequence). With V trimmed by 3 bases and J by 1 base, 5 bases remained unmatched. The CDR3 region is CAWSPGTANTEAFF. The CDR3 nucleotides are TGTGCCTGGAGCCCCGGGACAGCGAACACTGAAGCTTTCTTT.

CDR3 bases: TGTGCCATCAGGAGCCGAGACACCGGGGAGCTGTTTTTT. It translates to CAIRSRDTGELFF. The genes are TRBV10-3 and TRBJ2-2, with no clear D. Germline V gives CDR1 ENHRY, CDR2 SYGVKD. The germline V and J ends were trimmed by 6 bases and 3 bases, with 8 bases remaining between them. This CDR3 is built from 13 residues.

This chain uses TRBV6-1 with TRBJ1-2; 8 positions match TRBD1. The CDR3 extends over 17 amino acids. With 2 bases clipped from V and 3 bases from J, the junction kept 11 bases outside the gene matches. Germline CDR1 and CDR2: MNHNS and SASEGT. CDR3 DNA sequence: TGTGCCAGCAGTGAACGGACAGGGAGTATCCCCCACTATGGCTACACCTTC. This gives the protein CASSERTGSIPHYGYTF.

This chain connects TRBV30 to TRBJ1-2; TRBD1 agrees at 12 bases. The trim removed 2 bases at V and 7 bases at J, leaving 5 bases unmatched. Germline V gene lookup returns CDR1 GTSNPN and CDR2 SVGIG (reference sequence). The CDR3 extends over 14 amino acids. CDR3 DNA sequence: TGTGCCTGGAGTTTAGGGACAGGGGGCTTTGGCTACACCTTC. It codes for CAWSLGTGGFGYTF.

The genes are TRBV9 and TRBJ2-2; a possible D gene is TRBD2 (5 bases). The CDR3 runs 13 residues. The germline V and J ends were trimmed by 4 bases and 5 bases, with 9 bases remaining between them. Germline V gene data show CDR1 as SGDLS and CDR2 as YYNGEE. The CDR3 spells CASSPRGTGELFF. Here the CDR3 DNA reads TGTGCCAGCAGCCCACGGGGAACCGGGGAGCTGTTTTTT.

The chain has TRBV24-1 and TRBJ1-5; no clear D. Trimming cost V 1 base and J 4 bases, with 4 bases left between them. The germline CDR1 and CDR2 sequences are KGHDR and SFDVKD. The CDR3 sequence is 13 residues long. DNA for the CDR3: TGTGCCACCAGTGATTTCGGGAATCAGCCCCAGCATTTT. Protein: CATSDFGNQPQHF.

V is TRBV24-1 and J is TRBJ1-2; no firm D call. Looked up from germline, CDR1 is KGHDR and CDR2 is SFDVKD. The CDR3 has 13 residues. V was pared by 7 bases and J by 8 bases, with 16 bases between. CDR3 sequence reads: CATSESRVEGYTF. The CDR3 nucleotides are TGTGCCACCAGCGAGTCGCGGGTGGAAGGCTACACCTTC.

In this sample, this clone turned up once. The chain combines TRBV27 with TRBJ2-1; tentative D call: TRBD2 (6 bases). CDR3 length: 13 residues. The ends were cut back, 9 bases at V and 6 bases at J, with 15 bases in the middle. Germline lookup yields CDR1 MNHEY and CDR2 SMNVEV (reference sequence). As DNA, the CDR3 is TGTGCCAGTGGGGACTCCCTTAGCAATGAGCAGTTCTTC. This translates into CASGDSLSNEQFF.

In regard to this clone: Other DNA sequences in the same sample also yield this CDR3. V is TRBV19 and J is TRBJ1-2; TRBD1 is a possible D gene (6 bases). The CDR3 has 13 amino acids. Trimming took off 5 bases at V and 4 bases at J, with 11 bases between the two ends. Germline V gene data show CDR1 as LNHDA and CDR2 as SQIVND (reference sequence). The CDR3 protein is CASSPGTIYGYTF. In nucleotides, the CDR3 is TGTGCCAGTAGTCCGGGGACAATCTATGGCTACACCTTC.

This chain uses TRBV9 with TRBJ1-2; no firm D call. Trimming shortened V by 3 bases and J by 4 bases, and 16 bases separated the two germline ends. Germline assignment: CDR1 SGDLS and CDR2 YYNGEE. The CDR3 spans 15 residues. CDR3 region: CASSADEGLGYGYTF. In DNA form, the CDR3 reads TGTGCCAGCAGCGCCGACGAAGGACTCGGCTATGGCTACACCTTC.

The gene calls are TRBV6-5 and TRBJ2-3; no definite D call. This CDR3 is 14 amino acids long. The germline V gene encodes CDR1 MNHEY and CDR2 SVGAGI. Trimming stripped 2 bases from V and 3 bases from J, with 9 bases between. The CDR3 sequence is CASSYVGATDTQYF. Here the CDR3 DNA reads TGTGCCAGCAGTTACGTGGGCGCTACAGATACGCAGTATTTT.

This chain uses TRBV19 with TRBJ1-2, with 11 bases that match TRBD1. J gave up 7 bases and V 8 bases, and 3 bases lay outside the gene matches. This CDR3 is built from 12 residues. Germline V gene data show CDR1 as LNHDA and CDR2 as SQIVND (reference sequence). This chain's CDR3 is CASRDRGIGYTF. The CDR3, as DNA: TGTGCCAGTCGGGACAGGGGGATTGGCTACACCTTC.